These 9 T cell receptor beta chains originate from one sample sequenced in a study of blood T cell repertoires in COVID-19. Assay used: immunoSEQ multiplex PCR; TCRdb lists only in-frame clones, some missing. This table has approximately 220,000 clones, 83% appearing once. Sequencing was performed on PBMCs or T cells enriched from blood (not recorded which). The receptors come from a woman between 45 and 65 years old who had been exposed to COVID-19.

The CDR3 spells CASSFADRGHAGELFF. CDR3 coding DNA: TGTGCCAGCAGTTTCGCCGACAGGGGGCATGCCGGGGAGCTGTTTTTT. The rearrangement links TRBV28 to TRBJ2-2, with TRBD1 identical over 10 bases. Unmatched junction bases numbered 7, after V lost 3 bases and J lost 6 bases. The CDR3 is 16 residues long. Germline lookup yields CDR1 MDHEN and CDR2 SYDVKM.

This clone appeared a single time. This CDR3 is CASRGVPGNTIYF. Here the CDR3 DNA reads TGTGCTAGTCGGGGGGTTCCTGGAAACACCATATATTTT. The chain has TRBV12-5 and TRBJ1-3, with a possible D match to TRBD1 (5 bases). With 8 bases removed from V and 2 bases from J, the gap between germline ends came to 10 bases. The CDR3 covers 13 residues. Germline CDR1 reads LGHNT; CDR2 reads FRNRAP.

The CDR3, as DNA: TGTGCCAGCAGTCCGCAGGACAGGTTCACCGGGGAGCTGTTTTTT. Its protein product is CASSPQDRFTGELFF. The chain couples TRBV6-2 or TRBV6-3 to TRBJ2-2; 7 bases align to TRBD1. Trimming took 5 bases from V and 4 from J; bases not matched to a gene: 7. Germline lookup yields CDR1 MNHEY and CDR2 SVGEGT. This CDR3 has 15 amino acids.

CDR3 sequence: CASMANTEAFF. CDR3 in DNA: TGTGCCAGCATGGCAAACACTGAAGCTTTCTTT. The V gene is TRBV2, the J gene TRBJ1-1, with D uncertain. Trimming took 7 bases from V and 2 from J, leaving 5 bases between them. Per germline, CDR1 SNHLY and CDR2 FYNNEI. This CDR3 has 11 amino acids. The variable domain in full, with the rest retrieved from reference TRBV2 and TRBJ1-1, is EPEVTQTPSHQVTQMGQEVILRCVPISNHLYFYWYRQILGQKVEFLVSFYNNEISEKSEIFDDQFSVERPDGSNFTLKIRSTKLEDSAMYFCASMANTEAFFGQGTRLTVV.

This clone was counted only a few times. This sequence joins TRBV6-2 or TRBV6-3 and TRBJ2-7, with D tentatively TRBD1 (6 bases). Germline CDR1 MNHEY, CDR2 SVGEGT. V was shortened by 4 bases and J by 7 bases, with 17 bases between the two germline ends. The CDR3 consists of 14 residues. This chain's CDR3 is CASSFRQVKKEQYF. In DNA form, the CDR3 reads TGTGCCAGCAGTTTCAGACAGGTGAAGAAAGAGCAGTACTTC.

The chain combines TRBV19 with TRBJ1-1, with 7 nucleotides matching TRBD1. The CDR3 runs to 17 residues. V lost 4 bases, J lost 0 bases, and 11 bases stayed unmatched. Germline V gene lookup returns CDR1 LNHDA and CDR2 SQIVND (reference sequence). CDR3 sequence reads: CASSTGGGRTMNTEAFF. The CDR3, as DNA: TGTGCCAGTAGTACCGGAGGGGGCAGGACTATGAACACTGAAGCTTTCTTT. The full variable domain, with the rest looked up from reference TRBV19 and TRBJ1-1, is DGGITQSPKYLFRKEGQNVTLSCEQNLNHDAMYWYRQDPGQGLRLIYYSQIVNDFQKGDIAEGYSVSREKKESFPLTVTSAQKNPTAFYLCASSTGGGRTMNTEAFFGQGTRLTVV.

V is TRBV7-2 and J is TRBJ1-6; 8 nucleotides align to TRBD1. Trimming at V came to 1 base and at J to 10 bases, leaving 12 bases not matched to a gene. The CDR3 covers 17 residues. In germline, CDR1 is SGHTA, CDR2 FQGNSA. CDR3 coding DNA: TGTGCCAGCAGCTTAGTAGGCGCAGGACAGGGAGCGTCACCCCTCCACTTT. Encoded protein: CASSLVGAGQGASPLHF.

V is TRBV6-5 and J is TRBJ1-2; the D gene is possibly TRBD1 (6 bases). Trimming took 7 bases from V and 4 from J, leaving 10 bases between them. This CDR3 has 12 residues. CDR1 is MNHEY and CDR2 is SVGAGI in the germline V gene. The CDR3 region is CASTGGAYGYTF. DNA for the CDR3: TGTGCCAGCACGGGGGGGGCCTATGGCTACACCTTC.

CDR3 loop: CASSPPSGSGSPLHF. The CDR3 nucleotides read TGTGCCAGCAGTCCACCATCCGGCTCGGGTTCACCCCTCCACTTT. The rearrangement links TRBV6-2 or TRBV6-3 to TRBJ1-6; unclear D gene. Trimming left V 5 bases short and J 9 bases short, with 17 bases between. Per germline, CDR1 MNHEY and CDR2 SVGEGT. CDR3 size: 15 residues.